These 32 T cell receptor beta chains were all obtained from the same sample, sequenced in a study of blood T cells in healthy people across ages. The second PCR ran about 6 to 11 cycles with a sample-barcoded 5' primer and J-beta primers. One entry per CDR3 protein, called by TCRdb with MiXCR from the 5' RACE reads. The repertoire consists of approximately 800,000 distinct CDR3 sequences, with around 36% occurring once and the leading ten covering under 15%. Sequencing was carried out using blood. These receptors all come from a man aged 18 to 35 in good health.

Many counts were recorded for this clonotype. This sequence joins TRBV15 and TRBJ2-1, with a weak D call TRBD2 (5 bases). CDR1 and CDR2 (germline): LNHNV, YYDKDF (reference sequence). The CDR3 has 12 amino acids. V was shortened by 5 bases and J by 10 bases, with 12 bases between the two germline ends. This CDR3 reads CATSEREYEQFF. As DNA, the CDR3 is TGTGCCACCAGCGAACGGGAATACGAGCAGTTCTTC.

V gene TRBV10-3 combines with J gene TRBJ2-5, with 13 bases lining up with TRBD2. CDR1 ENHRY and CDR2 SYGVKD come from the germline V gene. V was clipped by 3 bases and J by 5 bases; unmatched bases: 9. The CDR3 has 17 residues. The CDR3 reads CAISDPTSGGVGETQYF. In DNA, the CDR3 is TGTGCCATCAGTGACCCCACTAGCGGGGGGGTAGGCGAGACCCAGTACTTC.

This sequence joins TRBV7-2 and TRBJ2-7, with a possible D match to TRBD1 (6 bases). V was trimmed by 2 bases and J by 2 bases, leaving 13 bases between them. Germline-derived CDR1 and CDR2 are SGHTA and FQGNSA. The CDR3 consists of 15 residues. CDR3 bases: TGTGCCAGCAGCTTATACCTTGGGACACCCTACGAGCAGTACTTC. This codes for CASSLYLGTPYEQYF.

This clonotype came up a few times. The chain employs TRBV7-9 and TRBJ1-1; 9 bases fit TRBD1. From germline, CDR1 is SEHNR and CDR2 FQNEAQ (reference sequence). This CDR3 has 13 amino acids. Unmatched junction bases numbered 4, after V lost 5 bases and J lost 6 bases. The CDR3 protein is CASSEQGAAEAFF. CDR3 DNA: TGTGCCAGCAGCGAACAGGGGGCCGCTGAAGCTTTCTTT.

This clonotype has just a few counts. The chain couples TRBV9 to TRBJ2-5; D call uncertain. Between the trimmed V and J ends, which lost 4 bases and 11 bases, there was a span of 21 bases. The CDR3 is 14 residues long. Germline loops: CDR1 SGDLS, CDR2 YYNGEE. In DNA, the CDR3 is TGTGCCAGCAGCCCTGCTTCGCTGCGCAATGAGCAGTACTTC. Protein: CASSPASLRNEQYF.

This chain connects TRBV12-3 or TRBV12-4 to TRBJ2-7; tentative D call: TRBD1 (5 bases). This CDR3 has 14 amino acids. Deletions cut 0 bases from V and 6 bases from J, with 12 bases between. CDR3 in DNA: TGTGCCAGCAGTTTAGCGTGGCAGGGTGGCGAGCAGTACTTC. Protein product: CASSLAWQGGEQYF.

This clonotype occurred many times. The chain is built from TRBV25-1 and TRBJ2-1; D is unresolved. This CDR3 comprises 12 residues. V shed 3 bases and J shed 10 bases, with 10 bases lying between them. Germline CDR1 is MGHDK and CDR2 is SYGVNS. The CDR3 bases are TGTGCCAGCAGTGACCGCCTATGGGAGCAGTTCTTC. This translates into CASSDRLWEQFF.

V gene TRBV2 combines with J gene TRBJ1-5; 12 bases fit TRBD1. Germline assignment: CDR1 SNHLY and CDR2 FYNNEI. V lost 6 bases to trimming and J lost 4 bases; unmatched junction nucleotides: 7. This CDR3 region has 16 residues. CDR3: CASSRDRGLSNQPQHF. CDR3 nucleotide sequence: TGTGCCAGCAGCAGGGACAGGGGGCTTTCAAATCAGCCCCAGCATTTT.

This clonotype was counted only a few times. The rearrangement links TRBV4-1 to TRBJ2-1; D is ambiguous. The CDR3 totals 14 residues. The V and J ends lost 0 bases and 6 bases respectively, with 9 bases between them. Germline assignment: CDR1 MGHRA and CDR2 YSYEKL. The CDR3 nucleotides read TGCGCCAGCAGCCAAGATTGGGCGACCAATGAGCAGTTCTTC. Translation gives CASSQDWATNEQFF.

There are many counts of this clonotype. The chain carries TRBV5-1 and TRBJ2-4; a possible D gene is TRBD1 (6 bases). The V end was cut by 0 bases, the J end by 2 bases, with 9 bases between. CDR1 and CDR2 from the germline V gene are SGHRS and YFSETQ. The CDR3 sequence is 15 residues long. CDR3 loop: CASSLEGETKNIQYF. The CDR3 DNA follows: TGCGCCAGCAGCTTGGAGGGGGAAACCAAAAACATTCAGTACTTC.

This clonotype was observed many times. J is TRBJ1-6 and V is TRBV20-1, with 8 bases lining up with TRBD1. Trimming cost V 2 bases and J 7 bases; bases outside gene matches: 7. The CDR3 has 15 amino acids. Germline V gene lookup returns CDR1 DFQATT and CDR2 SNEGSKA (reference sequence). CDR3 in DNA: TGCAGTGCTAGATTCGACAGGGGCCAAAATTCACCCCTCCACTTT. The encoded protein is CSARFDRGQNSPLHF.

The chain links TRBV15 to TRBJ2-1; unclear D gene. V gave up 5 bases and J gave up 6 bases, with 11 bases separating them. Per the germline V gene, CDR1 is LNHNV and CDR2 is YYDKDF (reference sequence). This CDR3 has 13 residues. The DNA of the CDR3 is TGTGCCACCAGCGGCGATCTTCTCAATGAGCAGTTCTTC. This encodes CATSGDLLNEQFF. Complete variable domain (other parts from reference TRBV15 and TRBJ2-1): DAMVIQNPRYQVTQFGKPVTLSCSQTLNHNVMYWYQQKSSQAPKLLFHYYDKDFNNEADTPDNFQSRRPNTSFCFLDIRSPGLGDTAMYLCATSGDLLNEQFFGPGTRLTVL.

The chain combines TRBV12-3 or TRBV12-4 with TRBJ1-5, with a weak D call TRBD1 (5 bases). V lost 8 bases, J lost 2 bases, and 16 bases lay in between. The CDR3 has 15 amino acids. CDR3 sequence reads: CASDSIGHGNQPQHF. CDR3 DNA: TGTGCCAGCGACTCCATCGGACACGGCAATCAGCCCCAGCATTTT.

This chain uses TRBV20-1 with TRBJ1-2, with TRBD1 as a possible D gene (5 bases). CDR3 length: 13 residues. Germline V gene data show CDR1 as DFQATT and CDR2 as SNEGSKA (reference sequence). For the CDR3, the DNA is TGCAAGCCGGGGCGGGGTAACATCGGTGGCTACACCTTC. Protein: CKPGRGNIGGYTF.

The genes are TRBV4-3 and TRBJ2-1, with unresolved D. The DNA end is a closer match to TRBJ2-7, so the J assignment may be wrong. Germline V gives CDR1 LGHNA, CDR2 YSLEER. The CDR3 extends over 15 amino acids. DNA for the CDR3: TGCGCCAGCAGCCAAGATCCGGCTAGAGACAATGAGCAGTACTTC. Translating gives CASSQDPARDNEQYF.

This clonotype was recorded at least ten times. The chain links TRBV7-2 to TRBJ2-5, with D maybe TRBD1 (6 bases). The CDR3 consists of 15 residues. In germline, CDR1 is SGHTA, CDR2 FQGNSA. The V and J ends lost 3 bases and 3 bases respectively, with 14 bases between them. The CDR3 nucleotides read TGTGCCAGCAGCTTTTATACAGGGAAAAAAGAGACCCAGTACTTC. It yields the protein CASSFYTGKKETQYF.

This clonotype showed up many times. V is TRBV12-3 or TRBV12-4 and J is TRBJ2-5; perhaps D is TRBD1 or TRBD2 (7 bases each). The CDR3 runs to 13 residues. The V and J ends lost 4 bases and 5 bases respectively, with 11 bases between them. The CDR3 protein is CASSSGGGETQYF. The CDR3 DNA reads TGTGCCAGCAGTTCAGGGGGAGGGGAGACCCAGTACTTC.

The CDR3 reads CAWLGDRPFYNEQFF. The CDR3 nucleotides are TGTGCCTGGTTAGGGGACAGACCTTTCTACAATGAGCAGTTCTTC. The V gene is TRBV30, the J gene TRBJ2-1; TRBD1 agrees at 7 bases. CDR1 is GTSNPN, CDR2 SVGIG, per germline (reference sequence). The CDR3 extends over 15 amino acids. V gave up 5 bases and J gave up 3 bases; unmatched junction bases: 10.

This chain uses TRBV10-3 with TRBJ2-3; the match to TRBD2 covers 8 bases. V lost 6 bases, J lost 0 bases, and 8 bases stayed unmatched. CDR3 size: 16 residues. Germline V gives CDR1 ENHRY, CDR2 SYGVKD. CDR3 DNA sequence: TGTGCCATCAGGGGGCTAGAGCGGGGGAGCACAGATACGCAGTATTTT. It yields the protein CAIRGLERGSTDTQYF.

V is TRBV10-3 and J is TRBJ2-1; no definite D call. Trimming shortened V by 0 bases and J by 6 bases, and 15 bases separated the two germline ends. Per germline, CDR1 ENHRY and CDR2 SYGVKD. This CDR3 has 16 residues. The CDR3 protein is CAISESTLVRSNEQFF. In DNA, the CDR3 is TGTGCCATCAGTGAGTCGACTCTAGTTCGTAGCAATGAGCAGTTCTTC.

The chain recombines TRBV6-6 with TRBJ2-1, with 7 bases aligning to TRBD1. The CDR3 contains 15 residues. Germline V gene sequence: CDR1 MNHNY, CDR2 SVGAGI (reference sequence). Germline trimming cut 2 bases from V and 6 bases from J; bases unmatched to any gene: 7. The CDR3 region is CASSYAVQGINEQFF. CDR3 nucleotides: TGTGCCAGCAGTTACGCGGTACAGGGGATCAATGAGCAGTTCTTC.

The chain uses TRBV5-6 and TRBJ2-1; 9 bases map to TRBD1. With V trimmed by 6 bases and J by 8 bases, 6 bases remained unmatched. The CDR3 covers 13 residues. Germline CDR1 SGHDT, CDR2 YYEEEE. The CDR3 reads CASTTDRGYEQFF. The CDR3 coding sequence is TGTGCCAGCACCACGGACAGGGGATATGAGCAGTTCTTC.

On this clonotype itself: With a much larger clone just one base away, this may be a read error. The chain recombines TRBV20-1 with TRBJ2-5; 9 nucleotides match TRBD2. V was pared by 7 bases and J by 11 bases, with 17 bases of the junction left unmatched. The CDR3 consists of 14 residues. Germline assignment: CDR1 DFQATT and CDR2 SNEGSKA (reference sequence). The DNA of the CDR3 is TGCAGTGAACGCCTAGCGGGGAAAGAGAATGAGCAGTACTTC. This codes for CSERLAGKENEQYF.

DNA for the CDR3: TGTGCCAGCAGTGACGACGGGCACTATGGCTACACCTTC. It specifies CASSDDGHYGYTF. The rearrangement uses TRBV6-5 and TRBJ1-2; the D is unclear. V lost 5 bases to trimming and J lost 3 bases, with 10 bases between them. This CDR3 has 13 amino acids. Germline V gene sequence: CDR1 MNHEY, CDR2 SVGAGI.

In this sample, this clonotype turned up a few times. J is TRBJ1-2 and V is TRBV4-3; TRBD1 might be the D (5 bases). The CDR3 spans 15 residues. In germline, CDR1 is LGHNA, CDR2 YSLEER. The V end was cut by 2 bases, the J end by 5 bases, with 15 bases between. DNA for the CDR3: TGCGCCAGCAGCCAATTAAAGGCAGGGCCTTATGGCTACACCTTC. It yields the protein CASSQLKAGPYGYTF.

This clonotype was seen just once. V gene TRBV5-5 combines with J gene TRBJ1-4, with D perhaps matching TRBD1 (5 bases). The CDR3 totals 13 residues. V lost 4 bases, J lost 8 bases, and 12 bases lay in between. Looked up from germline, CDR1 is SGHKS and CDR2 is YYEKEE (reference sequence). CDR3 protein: CASSVDEGEKLFF. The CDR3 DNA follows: TGTGCCAGCAGCGTGGACGAGGGGGAAAAACTGTTTTTT.

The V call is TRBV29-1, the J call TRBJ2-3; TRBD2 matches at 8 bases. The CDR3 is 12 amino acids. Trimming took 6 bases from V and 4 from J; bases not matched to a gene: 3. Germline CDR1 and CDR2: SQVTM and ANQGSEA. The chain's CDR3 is CSVAGEADTQYF. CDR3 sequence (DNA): TGCAGCGTAGCGGGGGAGGCAGATACGCAGTATTTT.

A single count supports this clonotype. As DNA, the CDR3 is TGTGCCATCAGATCGTTTGCGGGGACGGATGAGCAGTTCTTC. It specifies CAIRSFAGTDEQFF. V gene TRBV10-3 combines with J gene TRBJ2-1; a possible D gene is TRBD2 (6 bases). This CDR3 is 14 amino acids long. The ends were cut back, 6 bases at V and 8 bases at J, with 17 bases in the middle. Germline V lookup: CDR1 ENHRY, CDR2 SYGVKD.

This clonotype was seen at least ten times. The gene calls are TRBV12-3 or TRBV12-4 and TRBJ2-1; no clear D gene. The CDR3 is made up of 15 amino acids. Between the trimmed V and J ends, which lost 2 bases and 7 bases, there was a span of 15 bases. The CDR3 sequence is CASSLRQDLGNEQFF. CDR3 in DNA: TGTGCCAGCAGTTTACGGCAGGATCTTGGGAATGAGCAGTTCTTC.

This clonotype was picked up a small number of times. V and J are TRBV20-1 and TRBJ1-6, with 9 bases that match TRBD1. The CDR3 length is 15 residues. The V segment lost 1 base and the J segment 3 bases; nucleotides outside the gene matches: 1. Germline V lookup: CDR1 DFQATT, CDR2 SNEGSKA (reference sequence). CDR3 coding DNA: TGCAGTGCTAGAGGGACAGGGGTCTATAATTCACCCCTCCACTTT. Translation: CSARGTGVYNSPLHF.

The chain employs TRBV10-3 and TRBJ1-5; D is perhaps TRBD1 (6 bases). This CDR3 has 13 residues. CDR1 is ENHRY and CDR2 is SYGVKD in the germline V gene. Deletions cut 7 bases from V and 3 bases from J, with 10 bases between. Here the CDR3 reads CAIKGESNQPQHF. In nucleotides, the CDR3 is TGTGCCATCAAGGGGGAGTCCAATCAGCCCCAGCATTTT.

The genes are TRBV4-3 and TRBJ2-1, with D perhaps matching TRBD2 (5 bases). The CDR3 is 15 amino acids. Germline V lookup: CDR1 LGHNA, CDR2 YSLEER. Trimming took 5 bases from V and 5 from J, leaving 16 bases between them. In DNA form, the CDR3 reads TGCGCCAGCAGCGCGGACTCCTGCAGAAACAATGAGCAGTTCTTC. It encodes CASSADSCRNNEQFF.